These T cell receptor beta chains were read from a single sample in a study of shared clonotypes between healthy human individuals. The table came from immunoSEQ multiplex PCR; TCRdb's copy has only in-frame clones and leaves some out. The sample comprises about 1,500,000 clones, roughly 96% of which are singletons, and approximately 1% rests with the top ten. Sequencing was performed on naive CD4+ T cells sorted from blood. Receptors originate from a man younger than 40 in good health. Each CDR3 is given with its conserved first and last residue. A D gene is named only where the DNA matches it firmly. Expanded clones get a size class; other rows say once, few or many, or leave the size out.

D	size	V	J	DNA	CDR3
.	.	TRBV11-2	TRBJ1-4	TGTGCCAGCAGCTTAGATAGGGTGAGGGAACTGTTTTTT	CASSLDRVRELFF
.	.	TRBV15	TRBJ2-3	TGTGCCACCAGCAGAGAGACGGACACAGATACGCAGTATTTT	CATSRETDTDTQYF
TRBD1	.	TRBV11-2	TRBJ2-7	TGTGCCAGCAGCCCGGGACAGGGGGCTCGGAACGAGCAGTACTTC	CASSPGQGARNEQYF
.	.	TRBV5-1	TRBJ2-7	TGCGCCAGCAGCTTGAGTAGCGGCTCCTACGAGCAGTACTTC	CASSLSSGSYEQYF
.	.	TRBV5-1	TRBJ1-5	TGCGCCAGCAGCTTGCGGGGGATTGGAGATCAGCCCCAGCATTTT	CASSLRGIGDQPQHF
.	.	TRBV12-2	TRBJ2-1	TGTGCAAGTCGCCATCAGCCGGGCAGTCTACTCGTTGAGCAGTTCTTC	CASRHQPGSLLVEQFF
TRBD1	.	TRBV7-6	TRBJ1-4	TGTGCCAGCAGCCAGTTGAGCCCCGGGACAGACGAAAAACTGTTTTTT	CASSQLSPGTDEKLFF
TRBD2	.	TRBV7-3	TRBJ2-2	TGTGCCAGCAGCTTATTTTCCCCCTTGAGCGGGAACGGGGAGCTGTTTTTT	CASSLFSPLSGNGELFF
TRBD1	.	TRBV27	TRBJ2-7	TGTGCCAGCAGGTTCAGGGGACAGGGCGAGCAGTACTTC	CASRFRGQGEQYF
TRBD2	.	TRBV6-5	TRBJ2-7	TGTGCCAGCAGCAACGGACTAGTCCGATACGAGCAGTACTTC	CASSNGLVRYEQYF
TRBD2	.	TRBV4-2	TRBJ2-7	TGTGCCAGCAGCCAAGATCTAGCGGGGGGTCCTTACGAGCAGTACTTC	CASSQDLAGGPYEQYF
.	.	TRBV2	TRBJ1-1	TGTGCCAGCAGTGAAAGGTCAGGGATCACTGAAGCTTTCTTT	CASSERSGITEAFF
TRBD1	once	TRBV5-1	TRBJ2-2	TGCGCCAGCAGCTCAAAGTTAACCACAGGGGGCACCGGGGAGCTGTTTTTT	CASSSKLTTGGTGELFF
.	.	TRBV5-1	TRBJ2-3	TGCGCCAGCCAAACCGGGGAACCCATCACAGATACGCAGTATTTT	CASQTGEPITDTQYF
.	.	TRBV28	TRBJ2-7	TGTGCCAGCAGTCCCCACCCGGACGAGCAGTACTTC	CASSPHPDEQYF
.	.	TRBV10-3	TRBJ2-1	TGTGCCATCAGTGGGACTACAGCATACAATGAGCAGTTCTTC	CAISGTTAYNEQFF
TRBD2	.	TRBV5-4	TRBJ2-1	TGTGCCAGCAGCCCGATGGGACTAGCGCCCTACAATGAGCAGTTCTTC	CASSPMGLAPYNEQFF
TRBD1	.	TRBV19	TRBJ1-5	TGTGCCAGTAGTATAGGTAACAGGGGGCGAGGTATTTGGCCCCAGCATTTT	CASSIGNRGRGIWPQHF
.	.	TRBV6-1	TRBJ1-1	TGTGCCAGCACCCTCGTGGGCGGACTGAACACTGAAGCTTTCTTT	CASTLVGGLNTEAFF
TRBD1	.	TRBV25-1	TRBJ2-3	TGTGCCAGCAAACCCCGGGACAGGGTCTCAGATACGCAGTATTTT	CASKPRDRVSDTQYF